This TCR beta chain was captured in a study of T-cell reconstitution after alpha-beta-depleted transplantation in children. The study's findings and limits: Several hundred graft clones that had expanded were reportedly the source of alpha-beta T cells about two months after transplant. T-cell numbers and diversity one year post-transplant derived largely from freshly generated T cells. Several patients had high TCRbeta diversity at day 60; it came from surviving recipient T cells and thymic progenitors.

Concerning this clonotype: Its cognate antigen is unknown.

Unique molecular identifiers tagged the TCRbeta library. TCRdb re-derived calls from the PCR reads in MiXCR, one entry per CDR3 protein. This sample has hundreds of thousands of distinct CDR3 sequences, with 16% found just once. The CDR3 covers 15 residues. V lost 2 bases to trimming and J lost 5 bases, with 18 bases between them. Germline CDR1 reads DFQATT; CDR2 reads SNEGSKA (reference sequence). The starting material was PBMCs, mostly from graft donor cells, obtained 360 days after TCRalphabeta/CD19-depleted stem cell transplant. The sequence was obtained from a male patient between 5 and 17 years old who had a stem cell transplant for acute lymphoblastic leukemia, so the T cells may come from the graft donor. V is TRBV20-1 and J is TRBJ1-2; tentative D call: TRBD1 (6 bases). In DNA form, the CDR3 reads TGCAGTGCTAGACGGACAGTGGTAGGGGGATATGGCTACACCTTC. Residues: CSARRTVVGGYGYTF.